These 5 T cell receptor beta chains were all obtained from the same sample, sequenced in a study of shared clonotypes between healthy human individuals. TCRdb's table, derived via immunoSEQ multiplex PCR, lists solely in-frame clones and lacks some. The table lists fewer than 500,000 clones, roughly 79% of them singletons. Sequencing was done on a sample of PBMCs. The origin of the receptors is a woman aged 40-49 years in good health. Some clones in this sample may be carry-over from other donors' samples.

As regards this clone: This sample also contains other DNA sequences that code for the same CDR3. The chain is built from TRBV30 and TRBJ1-3; maybe TRBD1 (6 bases). V was cut by 0 bases and J by 4 bases, with 10 bases left in between. The germline CDR1 and CDR2 sequences are GTSNPN and SVGIG (reference sequence). The CDR3 sequence is 14 residues long. This CDR3 is CAWSVQGSGNTIYF. For the CDR3, the DNA is TGTGCCTGGAGTGTACAGGGATCCGGAAACACCATATATTTT. The whole variable domain, remainder taken from reference TRBV30 and TRBJ1-3, is SQTIHQWPATLVQPVGSPLSLECTVEGTSNPNLYWYRQAAGRGLQLLFYSVGIGQISSEVPQNLSASRPQDRQFILSSKKLLLSDSGFYLCAWSVQGSGNTIYFGEGSWLTVV.

The chain has TRBV19 and TRBJ2-3, with D hard to call. V was cut by 3 bases and J by 2 bases, with 9 bases left in between. The length of the CDR3 is 14 residues. Germline V gives CDR1 LNHDA, CDR2 SQIVND (reference sequence). The CDR3 loop reads CASSMYRDTDTQYF. DNA for the CDR3: TGTGCCAGTAGTATGTACAGAGACACAGATACGCAGTATTTT.

In its sample, this clone was seen many times. Other DNA sequences from this sample encode an identical CDR3 as well. This sequence joins TRBV5-1 and TRBJ1-5; TRBD1 aligns across 7 bases. This CDR3 has 15 amino acids. The germline V gene has CDR1 SGHRS and CDR2 YFSETQ. Trimming at V came to 0 bases and at J to 7 bases, leaving 7 bases not matched to a gene. The CDR3 loop reads CASSLEGARGQPQHF. The CDR3 DNA reads TGCGCCAGCAGCTTGGAGGGGGCGCGGGGGCAGCCCCAGCATTTT.

This clone was observed a handful of times. The rearrangement uses TRBV28 and TRBJ2-1; tentatively, D is TRBD1 or TRBD2 (5 bases each). CDR3 size: 17 residues. The V gene's germline CDR1 is MDHEN and CDR2 SYDVKM. Deletions cut 2 bases from V and 12 bases from J, with 26 bases between. CDR3 sequence (DNA): TGTGCCAGCAGTTTACACCCTCTCGGGACCCGACAGAGTGTGCAGTTCTTC. Protein: CASSLHPLGTRQSVQFF.

The V call is TRBV2, the J call TRBJ2-3; TRBD1 matches 7 bases. Trimming at V came to 6 bases and at J to 0 bases, leaving 3 bases not matched to a gene. Germline CDR1 and CDR2: SNHLY and FYNNEI. The CDR3 covers 14 residues. CDR3 coding DNA: TGTGCCAGCAGGTTACAGGGGAGCACAGATACGCAGTATTTT. The encoded protein is CASRLQGSTDTQYF.